This T cell receptor beta chain was obtained from a study of blood T cell repertoires in COVID-19. On the study more broadly: The samples span acute and convalescent COVID-19 from the United States, Italy and Spain. From T cells, B-cell-depleted T cells, or PBMCs came the material, which was cDNA or gDNA.

The sample holds one count of this clone. In the original analysis: Using reference gene primer amplification, nucleated cell counts were estimated. Using immunoSEQ multiplex PCR, the repertoire was profiled, and TCRdb retains in-frame clones only, with some absent. For V, J and clone size, that table is used; D and trimming come from the DNA. The sample consists of roughly 20,000 clones, about nine tenths of them appearing once. The specimen sequenced was peripheral blood. The receptor's source is a human donor in a cohort sampled during active COVID-19.

The chain's CDR3 is CAWSDRGWPLHF. DNA of the CDR3: TGTGCCTGGAGTGACAGGGGCTGGCCCCTCCACTTT. This rearrangement joins TRBV30 to TRBJ1-6; the match to TRBD1 covers 7 bases. The CDR3 covers 12 residues. Germline values: CDR1 GTSNPN, CDR2 SVGIG (reference sequence). V was clipped by 1 base and J by 13 bases; unmatched bases: 4.